This passage covers 8 T cell receptor beta chains from one sample sequenced in a study of CD8 T cells in Susac syndrome. Reverse transcription of roughly 0.5 to 1 ug RNA used random hexamers. TCRdb itself ran the immunoSEQ multiplex PCR reads through MiXCR, one entry per CDR3 protein. This repertoire shows roughly 88,000 distinct CDR3 sequences, approximately 96% found once; its top ten account for approximately 0.42%. The sequencing input was CD8+ T cells from PBMCs. Receptor source: a human donor with Susac syndrome.

The CDR3 sequence: CSVVWGSSYEQYF. For the CDR3, the DNA is TGCAGCGTTGTTTGGGGGAGCTCCTACGAGCAGTACTTC. V usage is TRBV29-1 and J usage is TRBJ2-7; the D gene could be TRBD1 or TRBD2 (5 bases each). The CDR3 is made up of 13 amino acids. V shed 4 bases and J shed 0 bases, with 10 bases lying between them. CDR1 SQVTM and CDR2 ANQGSEA come from the germline V gene.

The chain carries TRBV29-1 and TRBJ1-5; weak D call: TRBD1 (5 bases). Germline values: CDR1 SQVTM, CDR2 ANQGSEA. V was clipped by 7 bases and J by 0 bases, with 19 bases between them. The CDR3 consists of 16 residues. The CDR3 reads CSEKTRAALSNQPQHF. Here the CDR3 DNA reads TGCAGCGAGAAAACCAGGGCGGCCCTTAGCAATCAGCCCCAGCATTTT. The full variable domain, its missing parts supplied by reference TRBV29-1 and TRBJ1-5, is SAVISQKPSRDICQRGTSLTIQCQVDSQVTMMFWYRQQPGQSLTLIATANQGSEATYESGFVIDKFPISRPNLTFSTLTVSNMSPEDSSIYLCSEKTRAALSNQPQHFGDGTRLSIL.

The chain combines TRBV2 with TRBJ1-2, with D possibly TRBD1 on 5 matching bases. This CDR3 is 14 amino acids long. CDR1 and CDR2 (germline): SNHLY, FYNNEI. The V end was cut by 2 bases, the J end by 4 bases, with 11 bases between. CDR3 region: CASSESGAIYGYTF. The CDR3 bases are TGTGCCAGCAGTGAAAGTGGGGCGATCTATGGCTACACCTTC.

V gene TRBV27 combines with J gene TRBJ1-1; weak D call: TRBD1 (6 bases). Germline V CDR1 and CDR2: MNHEY, SMNVEV (reference sequence). Trimming left V 6 bases short and J 4 bases short, with 18 bases between. The CDR3 spans 15 residues. CDR3 protein: CASSTYKGVGTEAFF. DNA for the CDR3: TGTGCCAGCAGCACCTACAAGGGGGTCGGCACTGAAGCTTTCTTT.

The chain employs TRBV4-1 and TRBJ1-1, with D uncertain. CDR3 size: 15 residues. Germline lookup yields CDR1 MGHRA and CDR2 YSYEKL. The V and J ends lost 2 bases and 0 bases respectively, with 10 bases between them. CDR3: CASSQTSKMNTEAFF. For the CDR3, the DNA is TGCGCCAGCAGCCAAACTAGTAAGATGAACACTGAAGCTTTCTTT.

This rearrangement joins TRBV30 to TRBJ2-7; D ambiguous. The CDR3 extends over 11 amino acids. V was cut by 1 base and J by 5 bases, with 6 bases left in between. Per germline, CDR1 GTSNPN and CDR2 SVGIG (reference sequence). The DNA for the CDR3 is TGTGCCTGGAGTGAGGTGGACGAGCAGTACTTC. Its translation: CAWSEVDEQYF. Based on the CDR3 plus reference TRBV30 and TRBJ2-7, the full variable domain is SQTIHQWPATLVQPVGSPLSLECTVEGTSNPNLYWYRQAAGRGLQLLFYSVGIGQISSEVPQNLSASRPQDRQFILSSKKLLLSDSGFYLCAWSEVDEQYFGPGTRLTVT.

To note about this clonotype: One junction end disagrees with the germline gene, perhaps due to a read error. The rearrangement links TRBV7-9 to TRBJ2-2; TRBD2 matches at 10 bases. Germline V gene lookup returns CDR1 SEHNR and CDR2 FQNEAQ (reference sequence). The CDR3 runs 14 residues. This CDR3 reads CASSLAGATGELFF. In DNA, the CDR3 is TGTGCCAGCAGCCTAGCGGGAGCCACCGGGGAGCTGTTTTTT.

The V and J genes are TRBV2 and TRBJ1-2, with D uncertain. The V gene lost 7 bases and the J gene lost 7 bases, with 10 bases spanning the gap. CDR3 length: 11 residues. Germline CDR1 SNHLY, CDR2 FYNNEI. CDR3 sequence: CASKGKGGYTF. The CDR3 DNA follows: TGTGCCAGCAAGGGTAAAGGTGGCTACACCTTC.